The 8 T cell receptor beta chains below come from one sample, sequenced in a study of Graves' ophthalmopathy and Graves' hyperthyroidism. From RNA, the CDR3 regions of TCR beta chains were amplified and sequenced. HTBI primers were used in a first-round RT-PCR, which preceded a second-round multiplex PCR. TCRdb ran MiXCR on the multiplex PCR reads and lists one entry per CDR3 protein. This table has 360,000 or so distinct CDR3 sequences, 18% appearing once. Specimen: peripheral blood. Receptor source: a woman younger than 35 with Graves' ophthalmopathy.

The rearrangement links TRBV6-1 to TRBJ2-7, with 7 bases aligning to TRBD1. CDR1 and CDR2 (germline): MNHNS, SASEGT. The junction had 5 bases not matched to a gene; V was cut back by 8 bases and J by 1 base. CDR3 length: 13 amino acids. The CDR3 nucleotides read TGTGCCAGCCAGACAGGGACATCCTACGAGCAGTACTTC. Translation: CASQTGTSYEQYF.

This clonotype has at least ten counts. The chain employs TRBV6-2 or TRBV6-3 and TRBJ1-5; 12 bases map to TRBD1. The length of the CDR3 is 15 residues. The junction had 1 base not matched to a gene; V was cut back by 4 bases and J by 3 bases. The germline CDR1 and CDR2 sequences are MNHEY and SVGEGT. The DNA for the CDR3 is TGTGCCAGCAGTTGGGACAGGGGGCTCAATCAGCCCCAGCATTTT. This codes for CASSWDRGLNQPQHF.

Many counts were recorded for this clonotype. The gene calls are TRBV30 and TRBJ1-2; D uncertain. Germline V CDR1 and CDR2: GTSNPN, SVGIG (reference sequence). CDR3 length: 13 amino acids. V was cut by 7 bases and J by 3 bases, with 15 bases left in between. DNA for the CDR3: TGTGCCTCGTCCCGGGAGGTTGACTATGGCTACACCTTC. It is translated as CASSREVDYGYTF.

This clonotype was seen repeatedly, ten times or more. DNA for the CDR3: TGTGCCTGGAGTCCAGGGAATCAGCCCCAGCATTTT. Protein: CAWSPGNQPQHF. This chain joins TRBV30 and TRBJ1-5; perhaps TRBD1 as D (5 bases). With 2 bases removed from V and 4 bases from J, the gap between germline ends came to 6 bases. The CDR3 runs to 12 residues. Looked up from germline, CDR1 is GTSNPN and CDR2 is SVGIG (reference sequence).

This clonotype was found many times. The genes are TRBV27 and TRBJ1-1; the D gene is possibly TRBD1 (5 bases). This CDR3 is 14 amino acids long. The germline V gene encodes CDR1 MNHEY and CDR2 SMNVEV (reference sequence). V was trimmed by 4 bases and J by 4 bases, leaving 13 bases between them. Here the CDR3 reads CASSWDADRTEAFF. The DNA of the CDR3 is TGTGCCAGCAGTTGGGACGCTGACCGCACTGAAGCTTTCTTT.

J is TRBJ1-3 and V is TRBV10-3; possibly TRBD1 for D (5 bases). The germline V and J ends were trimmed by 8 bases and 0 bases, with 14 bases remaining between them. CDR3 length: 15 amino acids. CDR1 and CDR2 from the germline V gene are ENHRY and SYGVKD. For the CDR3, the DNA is TGTGCCATCGTTCGAGACAGCAACTCTGGAAACACCATATATTTT. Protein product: CAIVRDSNSGNTIYF.

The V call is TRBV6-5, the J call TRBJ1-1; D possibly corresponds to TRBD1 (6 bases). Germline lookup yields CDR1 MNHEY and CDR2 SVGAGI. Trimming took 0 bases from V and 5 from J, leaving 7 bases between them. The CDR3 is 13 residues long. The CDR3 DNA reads TGTGCCAGCAGTTACTCACAGGGTACTGAAGCTTTCTTT. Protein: CASSYSQGTEAFF.

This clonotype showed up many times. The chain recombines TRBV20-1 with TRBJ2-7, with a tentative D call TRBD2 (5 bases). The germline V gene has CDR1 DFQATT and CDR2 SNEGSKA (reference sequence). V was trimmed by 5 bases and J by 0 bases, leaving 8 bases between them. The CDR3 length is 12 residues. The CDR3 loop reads CSAEDSSYEQYF. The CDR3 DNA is TGCAGTGCTGAGGACTCCTCCTACGAGCAGTACTTC.